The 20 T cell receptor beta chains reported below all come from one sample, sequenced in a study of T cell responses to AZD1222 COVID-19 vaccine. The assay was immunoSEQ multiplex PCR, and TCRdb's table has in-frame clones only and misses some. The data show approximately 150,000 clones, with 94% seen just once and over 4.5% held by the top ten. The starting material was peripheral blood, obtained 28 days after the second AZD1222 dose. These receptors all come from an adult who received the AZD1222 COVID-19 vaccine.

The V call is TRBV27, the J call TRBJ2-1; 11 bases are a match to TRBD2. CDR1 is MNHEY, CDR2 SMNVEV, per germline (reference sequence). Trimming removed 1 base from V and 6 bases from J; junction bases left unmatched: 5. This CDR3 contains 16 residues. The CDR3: CASSLFSGRAVNEQFF. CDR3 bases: TGTGCCAGCAGTTTATTTAGCGGGAGGGCCGTCAATGAGCAGTTCTTC.

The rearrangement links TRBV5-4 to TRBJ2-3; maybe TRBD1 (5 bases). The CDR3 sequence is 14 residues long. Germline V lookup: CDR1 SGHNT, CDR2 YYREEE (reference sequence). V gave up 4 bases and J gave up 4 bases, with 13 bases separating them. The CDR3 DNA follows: TGTGCCAGCAGCAAACCTGGGGCCCCAGATACGCAGTATTTT. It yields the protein CASSKPGAPDTQYF. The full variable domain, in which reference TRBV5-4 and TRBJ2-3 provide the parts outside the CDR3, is ETGVTQSPTHLIKTRGQQVTLRCSSQSGHNTVSWYQQALGQGPQFIFQYYREEENGRGNFPPRFSGLQFPNYSSELNVNALELDDSALYLCASSKPGAPDTQYFGPGTRLTVL.

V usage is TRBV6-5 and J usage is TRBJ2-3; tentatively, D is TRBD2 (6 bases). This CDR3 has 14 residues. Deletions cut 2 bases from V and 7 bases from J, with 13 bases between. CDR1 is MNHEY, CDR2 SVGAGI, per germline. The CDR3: CASSYLRERYTQYF. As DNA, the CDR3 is TGTGCCAGCAGTTACCTACGGGAGAGGTATACGCAGTATTTT.

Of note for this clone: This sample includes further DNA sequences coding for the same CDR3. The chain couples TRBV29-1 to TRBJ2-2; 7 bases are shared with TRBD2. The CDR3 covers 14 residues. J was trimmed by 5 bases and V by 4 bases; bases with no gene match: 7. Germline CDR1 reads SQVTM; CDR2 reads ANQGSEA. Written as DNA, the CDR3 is TGCAGCGTTGTGACGGGAGGAGGTACCGGGGAGCTGTTTTTT. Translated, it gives CSVVTGGGTGELFF.

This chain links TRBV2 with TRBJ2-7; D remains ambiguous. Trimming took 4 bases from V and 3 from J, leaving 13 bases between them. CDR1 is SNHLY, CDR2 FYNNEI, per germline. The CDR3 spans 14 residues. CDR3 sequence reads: CASSGLSRSYEQYF. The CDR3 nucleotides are TGTGCCAGCAGTGGCCTTTCAAGGAGCTACGAGCAGTACTTC.

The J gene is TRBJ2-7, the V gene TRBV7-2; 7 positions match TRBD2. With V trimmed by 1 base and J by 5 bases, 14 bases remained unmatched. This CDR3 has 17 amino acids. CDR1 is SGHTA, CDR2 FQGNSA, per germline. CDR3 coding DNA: TGTGCCAGCAGCTTAGTGAAAATCGCGGGGGTCCCCCACGAGCAGTACTTC. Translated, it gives CASSLVKIAGVPHEQYF. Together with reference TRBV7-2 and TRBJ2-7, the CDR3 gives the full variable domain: GAGVSQSPSNKVTEKGKDVELRCDPISGHTALYWYRQSLGQGLEFLIYFQGNSAPDKSGLPSDRFSAERTGGSVSTLTIQRTQQEDSAVYLCASSLVKIAGVPHEQYFGPGTRLTVT.

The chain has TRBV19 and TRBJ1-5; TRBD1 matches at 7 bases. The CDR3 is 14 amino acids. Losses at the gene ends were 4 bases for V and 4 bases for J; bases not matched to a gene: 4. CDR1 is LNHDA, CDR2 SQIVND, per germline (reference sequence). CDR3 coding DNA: TGTGCCAGTAGTAACCAGGGGGGAAATCAGCCCCAGCATTTT. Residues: CASSNQGGNQPQHF.

The CDR3 reads CASSLGDLAGLQETQYF. The DNA for the CDR3 is TGTGCCAGCAGCCTAGGGGATCTAGCGGGACTTCAAGAGACCCAGTACTTC. The chain has TRBV7-9 and TRBJ2-5, with 9 bases aligning to TRBD2. This CDR3 is built from 17 residues. Per germline, CDR1 SEHNR and CDR2 FQNEAQ (reference sequence). With V trimmed by 5 bases and J by 2 bases, 12 bases remained unmatched.

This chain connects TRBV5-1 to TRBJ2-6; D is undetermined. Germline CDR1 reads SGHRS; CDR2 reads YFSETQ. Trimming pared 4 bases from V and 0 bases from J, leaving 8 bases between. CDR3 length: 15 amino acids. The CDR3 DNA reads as TGCGCCAGCAGCCCCTCCCTCTCTGGGGCCAACGTCCTGACTTTC. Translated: CASSPSLSGANVLTF.

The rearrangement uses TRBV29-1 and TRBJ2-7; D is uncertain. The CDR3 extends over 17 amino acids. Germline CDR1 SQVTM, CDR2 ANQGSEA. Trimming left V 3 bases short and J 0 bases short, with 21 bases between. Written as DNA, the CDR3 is TGCAGCGTTGAGGAGAGGAGTGAAGGTATTAACTCCTACGAGCAGTACTTC. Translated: CSVEERSEGINSYEQYF.

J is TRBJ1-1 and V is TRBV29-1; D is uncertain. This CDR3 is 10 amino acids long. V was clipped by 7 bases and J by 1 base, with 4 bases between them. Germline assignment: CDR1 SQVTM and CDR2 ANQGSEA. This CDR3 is CSAQNTEAFF. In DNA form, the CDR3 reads TGCAGCGCCCAGAACACTGAAGCTTTCTTT.

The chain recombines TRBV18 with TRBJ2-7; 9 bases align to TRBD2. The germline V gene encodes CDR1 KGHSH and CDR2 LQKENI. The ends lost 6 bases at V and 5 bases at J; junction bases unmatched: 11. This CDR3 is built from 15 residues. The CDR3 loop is CASSIRIAGENEQYF. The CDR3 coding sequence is TGTGCCAGCTCTATCAGGATAGCGGGAGAGAACGAGCAGTACTTC.

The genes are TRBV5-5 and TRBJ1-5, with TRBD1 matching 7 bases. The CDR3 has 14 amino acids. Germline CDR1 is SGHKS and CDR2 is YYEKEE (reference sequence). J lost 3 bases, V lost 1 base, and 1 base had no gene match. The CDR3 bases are TGTGCCAGCAGCTTGACAGGGGACAATCAGCCCCAGCATTTT. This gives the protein CASSLTGDNQPQHF.

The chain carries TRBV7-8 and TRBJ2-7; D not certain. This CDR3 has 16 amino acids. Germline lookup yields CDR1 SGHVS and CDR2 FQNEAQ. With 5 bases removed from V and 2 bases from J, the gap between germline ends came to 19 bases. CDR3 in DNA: TGTGCCAGCAGCCAACCTGGGTATGGCGTCGCCTACGAGCAGTACTTC. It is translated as CASSQPGYGVAYEQYF.

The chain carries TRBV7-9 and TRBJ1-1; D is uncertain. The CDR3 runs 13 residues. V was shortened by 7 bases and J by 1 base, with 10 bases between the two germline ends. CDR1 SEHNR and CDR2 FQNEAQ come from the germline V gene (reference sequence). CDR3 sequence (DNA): TGTGCCAGCACCGCGGACGGGAACACTGAAGCTTTCTTT. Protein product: CASTADGNTEAFF.

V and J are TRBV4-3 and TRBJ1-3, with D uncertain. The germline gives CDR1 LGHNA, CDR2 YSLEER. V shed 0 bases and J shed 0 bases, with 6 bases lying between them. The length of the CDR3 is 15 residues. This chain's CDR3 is CASSQERGSGNTIYF. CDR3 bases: TGCGCCAGCAGCCAAGAACGGGGCTCTGGAAACACCATATATTTT.

The CDR3 nucleotides are TGTGCCAGCAGTGAGCGTCAGCAGGCCTACAATGAGCAGTTCTTC. This codes for CASSERQQAYNEQFF. The chain recombines TRBV2 with TRBJ2-1; no firm D call. The ends were cut back, 3 bases at V and 2 bases at J, with 11 bases in the middle. This CDR3 comprises 15 residues. Germline assignment: CDR1 SNHLY and CDR2 FYNNEI.

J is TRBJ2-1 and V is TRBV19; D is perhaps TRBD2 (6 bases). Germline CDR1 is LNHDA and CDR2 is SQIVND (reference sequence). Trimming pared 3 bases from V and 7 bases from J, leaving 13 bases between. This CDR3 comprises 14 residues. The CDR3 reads CASSILAPRNEQFF. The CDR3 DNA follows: TGTGCCAGTAGTATTCTAGCGCCCCGTAATGAGCAGTTCTTC.

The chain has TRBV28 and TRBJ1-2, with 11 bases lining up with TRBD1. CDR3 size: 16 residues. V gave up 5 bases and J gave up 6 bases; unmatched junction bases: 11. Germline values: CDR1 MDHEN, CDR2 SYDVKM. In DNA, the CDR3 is TGTGCCAGCAGTAGCACCGGGACAGGGGGGTACGATGGCTACACCTTC. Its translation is CASSSTGTGGYDGYTF.

CDR3 residues: CASSLTGDPTYEQYF. CDR3 nucleotide sequence: TGTGCCAGCAGTTTAACAGGGGACCCCACCTACGAGCAGTACTTC. The V gene is TRBV27, the J gene TRBJ2-7; the match to TRBD1 covers 7 bases. Germline CDR1 reads MNHEY; CDR2 reads SMNVEV (reference sequence). There are 15 residues in the CDR3. The V gene end was trimmed by 2 bases and the J gene end by 2 bases; junction bases not matched to a gene: 6.